The next 17 T cell receptor beta chains were all read from a single sample in a study of blood T cell repertoires in COVID-19. Only in-frame clones appear in the TCRdb table, and some are missing; sequencing was by immunoSEQ multiplex PCR. In the table there are around 290,000 clones, around 90% of which are singletons. The sequencing input was PBMCs or T cells enriched from blood (not recorded which). These receptors were collected from a woman aged 25-40 years who had recovered from COVID-19.

This chain links TRBV7-2 with TRBJ2-4, with D possibly TRBD1 on 5 matching bases. This CDR3 contains 17 residues. Germline CDR1 is SGHTA and CDR2 is FQGNSA. Deletions cut 1 base from V and 0 bases from J, with 13 bases between. The CDR3 DNA is TGTGCCAGCAGCTTAGTGGTAGGGGCGTTAGCCAAAAACATTCAGTACTTC. This gives the protein CASSLVVGALAKNIQYF.

This clone was counted a few times. The chain combines TRBV9 with TRBJ1-2, with TRBD1 matching 10 bases. This CDR3 region has 15 residues. Germline V lookup: CDR1 SGDLS, CDR2 YYNGEE. J gave up 4 bases and V 0 bases, and 3 bases lay outside the gene matches. The CDR3 nucleotides are TGTGCCAGCAGCGTAGAAAGGACAGGGGGCTATGGCTACACCTTC. It translates to CASSVERTGGYGYTF. The full variable domain, in which reference TRBV9 and TRBJ1-2 provide the parts outside the CDR3, is DSGVTQTPKHLITATGQRVTLRCSPRSGDLSVYWYQQSLDQGLQFLIQYYNGEERAKGNILERFSAQQFPDLHSELNLSSLELGDSALYFCASSVERTGGYGYTFGSGTRLTVV.

The chain combines TRBV24-1 with TRBJ2-1; possibly TRBD2 for D (6 bases). Per germline, CDR1 KGHDR and CDR2 SFDVKD. V lost 3 bases and J 1 base, leaving 9 bases between the germline ends. This CDR3 comprises 15 residues. The CDR3 region has the DNA TGTGCCACCAGTGATGCGACTAGTTCCTACAATGAGCAGTTCTTC. Its protein is CATSDATSSYNEQFF.

The chain couples TRBV5-4 to TRBJ2-5; the D gene is possibly TRBD2 (6 bases). The CDR3 has 15 residues. V was cut by 4 bases and J by 2 bases, with 15 bases left in between. In germline, CDR1 is SGHNT, CDR2 YYREEE (reference sequence). The CDR3 loop is CASSLRAGIQETQYF. The CDR3 DNA is TGTGCCAGCAGCCTAAGAGCGGGTATTCAAGAGACCCAGTACTTC.

The table lists this clone with a count of one. The J gene is TRBJ2-5, the V gene TRBV9; 10 bases align to TRBD2. With 4 bases clipped from V and 5 bases from J, the junction kept 11 bases outside the gene matches. The CDR3 totals 16 residues. The germline V gene encodes CDR1 SGDLS and CDR2 YYNGEE. The CDR3 loop reads CASSPGPSGRDETQYF. CDR3 in DNA: TGTGCCAGCAGCCCCGGCCCTAGCGGGAGAGATGAGACCCAGTACTTC.

This chain links TRBV27 with TRBJ1-5; 7 nucleotides match TRBD1. Germline V gives CDR1 MNHEY, CDR2 SMNVEV (reference sequence). V trimming: 2 bases; J trimming: 5 bases; junction bases outside the gene matches: 6. The CDR3 spans 15 residues. The CDR3 here is CASSLSPRGDQPQHF. The CDR3, as DNA: TGTGCCAGCAGTTTAAGTCCCAGGGGGGATCAGCCCCAGCATTTT.

In this sample, this clone turned up once. The chain couples TRBV11-2 to TRBJ2-7; maybe TRBD2 (5 bases). V lost 6 bases, J lost 3 bases, and 15 bases lay in between. From germline, CDR1 is SGHAT and CDR2 FQNNGV. The CDR3 totals 14 residues. The CDR3 is CASSEGRSVYEQYF. For the CDR3, the DNA is TGTGCCAGCAGTGAAGGGAGATCAGTCTACGAGCAGTACTTC.

This chain connects TRBV9 to TRBJ1-3; tentatively, D is TRBD1 (5 bases). This CDR3 comprises 15 residues. Per the germline V gene, CDR1 is SGDLS and CDR2 is YYNGEE. V gave up 0 bases and J gave up 1 base, with 8 bases separating them. In nucleotides, the CDR3 is TGTGCCAGCAGCGTAGACAGGTTATCTGGAAACACCATATATTTT. Translation: CASSVDRLSGNTIYF.

The chain carries TRBV11-2 and TRBJ2-7, with TRBD2 as a possible D gene (5 bases). Between the trimmed V and J ends, which lost 5 bases and 4 bases, there was a span of 15 bases. Germline CDR1 and CDR2: SGHAT and FQNNGV. The CDR3 totals 14 residues. The CDR3 DNA reads TGTGCCAGCAGCCCGAACAGTCCGGGGTACGAGCAGTACTTC. The encoded protein is CASSPNSPGYEQYF.

This clone came up a few times. This chain joins TRBV11-2 and TRBJ1-3; D gene uncertain. This CDR3 has 14 amino acids. Germline assignment: CDR1 SGHAT and CDR2 FQNNGV. Trimming removed 3 bases from V and 4 bases from J, with 10 bases in between. In DNA, the CDR3 is TGTGCCAGCAGCTTCGGTGACGGGGGAAACACCATATATTTT. Translating gives CASSFGDGGNTIYF.

This clone has just one count. The chain links TRBV27 to TRBJ1-4; 7 nucleotides match TRBD1. The CDR3 sequence is 15 residues long. The ends lost 4 bases at V and 7 bases at J; junction bases unmatched: 9. CDR1 is MNHEY and CDR2 is SMNVEV in the germline V gene (reference sequence). The CDR3: CASSSPRTGGEKLFF. The CDR3 DNA reads TGTGCCAGCAGTTCCCCCCGGACAGGCGGTGAAAAACTGTTTTTT.

V usage is TRBV3-1 (or the pseudogene TRBV3-2) and J usage is TRBJ1-3; D is undetermined. V was pared by 0 bases and J by 0 bases, with 12 bases between. Germline CDR1 LGHDT, CDR2 YNNKEL (reference sequence). The CDR3 covers 17 residues. This CDR3 is CASSQDGRQNSGNTIYF. CDR3 coding DNA: TGTGCCAGCAGCCAAGATGGCCGCCAGAACTCTGGAAACACCATATATTTT.

V usage is TRBV6-1 and J usage is TRBJ1-5; D call uncertain. The ends were cut back, 1 base at V and 7 bases at J, with 8 bases in the middle. The CDR3 is made up of 13 amino acids. Germline-derived CDR1 and CDR2 are MNHNS and SASEGT. The CDR3 spells CASSEELRQPQHF. DNA for the CDR3: TGTGCCAGCAGTGAAGAATTGAGACAGCCCCAGCATTTT.

The chain has TRBV14 and TRBJ1-2, with D uncertain. This CDR3 is built from 15 residues. Germline CDR1 reads SGHDN; CDR2 reads FVKESK. V lost 4 bases, J lost 6 bases, and 18 bases lay in between. The CDR3, as DNA: TGTGCCAGCAGCCCTGACATCCTCGACCTACATGGCTACACCTTC. This encodes CASSPDILDLHGYTF.

A single count supports this clone. The chain uses TRBV9 and TRBJ1-1, with 9 bases lining up with TRBD1. With 0 bases clipped from V and 5 bases from J, the junction kept 8 bases outside the gene matches. Germline V lookup: CDR1 SGDLS, CDR2 YYNGEE. The CDR3 has 16 amino acids. CDR3 coding DNA: TGTGCCAGCAGCGTAGGGGGGACAGGGTCGAAGACTGAAGCTTTCTTT. This codes for CASSVGGTGSKTEAFF.

The rearrangement links TRBV27 to TRBJ1-2, with 7 bases fitting TRBD1. CDR3 size: 14 residues. From germline, CDR1 is MNHEY and CDR2 SMNVEV (reference sequence). V shed 6 bases, J shed 5 bases, and the junction held 9 bases outside the gene matches. CDR3 DNA: TGTGCCAGCAGAGGGACAGCCTCCTCTTATGGCTACACCTTC. Translated: CASRGTASSYGYTF.

This chain uses TRBV10-3 with TRBJ2-4, with unresolved D. Germline CDR1 is ENHRY and CDR2 is SYGVKD. The CDR3 contains 15 residues. V gave up 6 bases and J gave up 3 bases, with 15 bases separating them. In DNA form, the CDR3 reads TGTGCCATCAGCCCCAATAGTATGGTCAAAAACATTCAGTACTTC. This codes for CAISPNSMVKNIQYF.